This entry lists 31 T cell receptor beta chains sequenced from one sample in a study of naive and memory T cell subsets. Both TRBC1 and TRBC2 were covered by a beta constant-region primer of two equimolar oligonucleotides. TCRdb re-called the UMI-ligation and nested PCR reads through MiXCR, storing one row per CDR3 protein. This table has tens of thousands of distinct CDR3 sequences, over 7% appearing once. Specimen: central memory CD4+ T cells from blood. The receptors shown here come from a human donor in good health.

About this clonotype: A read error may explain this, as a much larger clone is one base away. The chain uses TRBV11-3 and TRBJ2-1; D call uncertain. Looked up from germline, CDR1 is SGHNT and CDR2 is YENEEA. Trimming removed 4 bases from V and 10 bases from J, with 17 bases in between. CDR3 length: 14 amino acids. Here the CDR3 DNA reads TGTGCCAGCAGCTCAGTATCTGGGGTCAAAGAGCAGTTCTTC. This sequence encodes CASSSVSGVKEQFF. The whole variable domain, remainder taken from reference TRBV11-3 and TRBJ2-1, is EAGVVQSPRYKIIEKKQPVAFWCNPISGHNTLYWYLQNLGQGPELLIRYENEEAVDDSQLPKDRFSAERLKGVDSTLKIQPAELGDSAVYLCASSSVSGVKEQFFGPGTRLTVL.

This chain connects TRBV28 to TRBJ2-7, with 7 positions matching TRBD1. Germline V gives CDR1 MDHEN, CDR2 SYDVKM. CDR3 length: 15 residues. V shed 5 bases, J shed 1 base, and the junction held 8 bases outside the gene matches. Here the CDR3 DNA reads TGTGCCAGCAGTCCAACTTCAGGGGGATCCTACGAGCAGTACTTC. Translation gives CASSPTSGGSYEQYF.

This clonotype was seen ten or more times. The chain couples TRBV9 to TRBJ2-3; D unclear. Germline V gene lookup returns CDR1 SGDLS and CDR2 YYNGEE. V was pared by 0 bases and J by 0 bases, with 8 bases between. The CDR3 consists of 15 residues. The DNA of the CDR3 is TGTGCCAGCAGCGTAGAACACTTAAGCACAGATACGCAGTATTTT. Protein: CASSVEHLSTDTQYF.

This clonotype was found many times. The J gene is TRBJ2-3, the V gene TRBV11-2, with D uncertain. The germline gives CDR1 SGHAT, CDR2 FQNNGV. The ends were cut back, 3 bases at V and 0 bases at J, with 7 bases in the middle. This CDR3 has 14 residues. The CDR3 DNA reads TGTGCCAGCAGCTTCCGATCTAGCACAGATACGCAGTATTTT. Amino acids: CASSFRSSTDTQYF.

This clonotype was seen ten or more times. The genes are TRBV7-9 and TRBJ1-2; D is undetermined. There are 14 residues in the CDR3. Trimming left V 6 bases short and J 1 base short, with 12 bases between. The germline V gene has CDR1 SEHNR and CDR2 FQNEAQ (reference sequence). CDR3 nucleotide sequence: TGTGCCAGCAGTCGCACAGAACATAACTATGGCTACACCTTC. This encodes CASSRTEHNYGYTF.

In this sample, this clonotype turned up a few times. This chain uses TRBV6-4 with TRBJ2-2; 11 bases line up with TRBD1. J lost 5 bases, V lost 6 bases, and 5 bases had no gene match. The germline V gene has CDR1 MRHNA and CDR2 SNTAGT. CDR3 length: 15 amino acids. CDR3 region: CASSPGTGGTGELFF. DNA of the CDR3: TGTGCCAGCAGCCCCGGGACAGGGGGAACCGGGGAGCTGTTTTTT.

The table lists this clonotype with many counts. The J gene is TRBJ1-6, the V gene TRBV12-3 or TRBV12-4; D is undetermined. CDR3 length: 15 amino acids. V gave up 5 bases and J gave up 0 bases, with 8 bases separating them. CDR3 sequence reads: CASSRVSSYNSPLHF. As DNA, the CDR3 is TGTGCCAGCAGTCGGGTTAGCTCCTATAATTCACCCCTCCACTTT.

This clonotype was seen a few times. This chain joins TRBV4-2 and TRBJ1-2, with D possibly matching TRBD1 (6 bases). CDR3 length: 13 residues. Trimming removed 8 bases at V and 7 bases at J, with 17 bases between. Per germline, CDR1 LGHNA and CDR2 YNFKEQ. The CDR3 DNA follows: TGTGCCAGCTACGGGGGCGAGGCAGGTGGCTACACCTTC. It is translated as CASYGGEAGGYTF.

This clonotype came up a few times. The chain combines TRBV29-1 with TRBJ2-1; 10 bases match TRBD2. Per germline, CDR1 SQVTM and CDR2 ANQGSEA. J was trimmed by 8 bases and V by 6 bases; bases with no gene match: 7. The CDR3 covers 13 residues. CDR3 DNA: TGCAGCGTGAGCGGGAGGGCCGTCTATGAGCAGTTCTTC. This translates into CSVSGRAVYEQFF.

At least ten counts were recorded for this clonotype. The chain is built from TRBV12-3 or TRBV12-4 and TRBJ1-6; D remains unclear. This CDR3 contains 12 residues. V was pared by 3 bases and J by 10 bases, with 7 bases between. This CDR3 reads CASSFHNSPLHF. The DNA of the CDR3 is TGTGCCAGCAGTTTCCACAACTCACCCCTCCACTTT.

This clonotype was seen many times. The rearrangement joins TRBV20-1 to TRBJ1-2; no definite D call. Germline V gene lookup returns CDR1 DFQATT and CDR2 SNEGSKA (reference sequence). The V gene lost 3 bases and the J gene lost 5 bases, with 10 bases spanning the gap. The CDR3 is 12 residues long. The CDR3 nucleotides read TGCAGTGCTAGCTGGCTGCGGTATGGCTACACCTTC. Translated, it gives CSASWLRYGYTF.

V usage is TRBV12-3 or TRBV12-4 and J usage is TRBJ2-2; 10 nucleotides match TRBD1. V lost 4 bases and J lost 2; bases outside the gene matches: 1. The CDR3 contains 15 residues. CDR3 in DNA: TGTGCCAGCAGTTCGACAGGGGGCAACACCGGGGAGCTGTTTTTT. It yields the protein CASSSTGGNTGELFF.

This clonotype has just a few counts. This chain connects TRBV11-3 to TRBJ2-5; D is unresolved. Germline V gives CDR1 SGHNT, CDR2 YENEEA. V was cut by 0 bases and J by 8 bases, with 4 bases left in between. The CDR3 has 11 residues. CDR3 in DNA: TGTGCCAGCAGCTTAGAGCGAACCCAGTACTTC. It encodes CASSLERTQYF.

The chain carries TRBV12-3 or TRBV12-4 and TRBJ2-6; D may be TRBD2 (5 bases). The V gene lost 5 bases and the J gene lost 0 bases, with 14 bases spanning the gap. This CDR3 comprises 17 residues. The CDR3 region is CASSREGSSSGANVLTF. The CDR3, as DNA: TGTGCCAGCAGTCGCGAGGGTTCGAGCTCTGGGGCCAACGTCCTGACTTTC.

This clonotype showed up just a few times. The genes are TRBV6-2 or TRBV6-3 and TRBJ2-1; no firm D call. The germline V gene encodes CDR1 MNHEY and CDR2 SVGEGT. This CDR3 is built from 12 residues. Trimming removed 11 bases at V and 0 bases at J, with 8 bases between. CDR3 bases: TGTGCCGTACAGAGCTCCTACAATGAGCAGTTCTTC. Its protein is CAVQSSYNEQFF.

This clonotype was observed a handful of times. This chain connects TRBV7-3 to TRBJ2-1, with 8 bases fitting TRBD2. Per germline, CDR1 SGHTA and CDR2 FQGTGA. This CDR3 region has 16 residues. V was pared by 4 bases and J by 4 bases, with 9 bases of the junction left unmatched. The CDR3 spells CASSSSGGSGYNEQFF. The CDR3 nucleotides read TGTGCCAGCAGCTCCAGCGGGGGCTCGGGATACAATGAGCAGTTCTTC.

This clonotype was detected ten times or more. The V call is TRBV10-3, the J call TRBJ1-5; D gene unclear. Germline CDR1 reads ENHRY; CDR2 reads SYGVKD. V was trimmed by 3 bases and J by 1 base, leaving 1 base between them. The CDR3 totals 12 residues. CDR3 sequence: CAISDSNQPQHF. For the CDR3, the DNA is TGTGCCATCAGTGACAGCAATCAGCCCCAGCATTTT.

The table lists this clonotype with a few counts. The chain's CDR3 is CSVAPGLTQYF. The CDR3, as DNA: TGCAGCGTTGCCCCAGGGTTGACCCAGTACTTC. The rearrangement joins TRBV29-1 to TRBJ2-5; possible D gene TRBD1, 5 bases. V dropped 4 bases and J dropped 7 bases, with 10 bases sitting between them. The CDR3 totals 11 residues. Germline V gene data show CDR1 as SQVTM and CDR2 as ANQGSEA.

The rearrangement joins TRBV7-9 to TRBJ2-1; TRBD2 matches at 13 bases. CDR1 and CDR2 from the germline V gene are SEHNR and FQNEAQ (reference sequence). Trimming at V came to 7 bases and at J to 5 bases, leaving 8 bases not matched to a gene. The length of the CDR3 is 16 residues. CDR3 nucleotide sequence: TGTGCCAGCAACCTCAGACTAGCGGGGGGCCACAATGAGCAGTTCTTC. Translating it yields CASNLRLAGGHNEQFF.

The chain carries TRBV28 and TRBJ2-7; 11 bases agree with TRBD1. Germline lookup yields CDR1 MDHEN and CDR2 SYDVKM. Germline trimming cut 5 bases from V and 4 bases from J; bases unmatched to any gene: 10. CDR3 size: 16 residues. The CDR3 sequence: CASSPSLGQGAYEQYF. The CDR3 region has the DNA TGTGCCAGCAGTCCCAGCCTCGGACAGGGGGCGTACGAGCAGTACTTC.

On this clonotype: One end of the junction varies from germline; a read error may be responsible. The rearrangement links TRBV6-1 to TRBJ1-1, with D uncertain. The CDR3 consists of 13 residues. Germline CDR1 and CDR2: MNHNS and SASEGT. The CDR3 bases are TGTGCCGGCAGGATGTCTCTGAACACTGAAGCTTTCTTT. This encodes CAGRMSLNTEAFF.

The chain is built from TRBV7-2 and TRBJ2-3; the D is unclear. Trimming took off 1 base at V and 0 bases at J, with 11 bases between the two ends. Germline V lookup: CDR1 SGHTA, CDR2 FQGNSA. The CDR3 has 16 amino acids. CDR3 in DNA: TGTGCCAGCAGCTTAGAGGCAACTTGGAGCACAGATACGCAGTATTTT. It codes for CASSLEATWSTDTQYF.

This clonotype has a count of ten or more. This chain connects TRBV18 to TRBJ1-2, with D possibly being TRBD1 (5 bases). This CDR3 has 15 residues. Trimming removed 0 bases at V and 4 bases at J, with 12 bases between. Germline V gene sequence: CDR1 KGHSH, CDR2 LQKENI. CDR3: CASSPPDSSFYGYTF. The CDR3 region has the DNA TGTGCCAGCTCACCACCTGACAGCTCCTTCTATGGCTACACCTTC.

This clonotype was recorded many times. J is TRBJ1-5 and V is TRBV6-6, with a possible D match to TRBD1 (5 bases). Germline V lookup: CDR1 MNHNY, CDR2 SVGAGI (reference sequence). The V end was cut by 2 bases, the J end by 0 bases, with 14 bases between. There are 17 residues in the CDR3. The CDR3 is CASSYSRGGNSNQPQHF. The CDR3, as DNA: TGTGCCAGCAGTTACAGTCGGGGGGGAAATAGCAATCAGCCCCAGCATTTT.

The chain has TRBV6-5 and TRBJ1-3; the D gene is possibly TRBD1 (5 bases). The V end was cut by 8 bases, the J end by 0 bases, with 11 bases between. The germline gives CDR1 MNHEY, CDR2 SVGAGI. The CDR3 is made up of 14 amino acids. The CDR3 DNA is TGTGCCAGCTGGGACTGGAGCTCTGGAAACACCATATATTTT. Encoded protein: CASWDWSSGNTIYF.

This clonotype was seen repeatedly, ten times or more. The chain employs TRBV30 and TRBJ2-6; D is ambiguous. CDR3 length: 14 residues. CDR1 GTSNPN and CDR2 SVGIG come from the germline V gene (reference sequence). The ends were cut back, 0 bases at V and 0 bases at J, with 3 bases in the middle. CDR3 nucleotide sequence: TGTGCCTGGAGTGTAAGCTCTGGGGCCAACGTCCTGACTTTC. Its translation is CAWSVSSGANVLTF.

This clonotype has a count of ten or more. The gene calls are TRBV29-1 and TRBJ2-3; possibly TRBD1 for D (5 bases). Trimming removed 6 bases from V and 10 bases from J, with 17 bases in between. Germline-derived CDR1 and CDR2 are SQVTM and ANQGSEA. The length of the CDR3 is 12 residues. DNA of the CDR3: TGCAGCGTAGCTCAAGGGGCAATTCCGCAGTATTTT. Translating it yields CSVAQGAIPQYF.

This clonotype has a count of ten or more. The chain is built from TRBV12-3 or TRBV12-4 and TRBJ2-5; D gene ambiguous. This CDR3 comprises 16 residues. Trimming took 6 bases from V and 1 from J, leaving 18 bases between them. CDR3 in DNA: TGTGCCAGCAGCCAATCCCGTTTTGTGGGCCAAGAGACCCAGTACTTC. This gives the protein CASSQSRFVGQETQYF.

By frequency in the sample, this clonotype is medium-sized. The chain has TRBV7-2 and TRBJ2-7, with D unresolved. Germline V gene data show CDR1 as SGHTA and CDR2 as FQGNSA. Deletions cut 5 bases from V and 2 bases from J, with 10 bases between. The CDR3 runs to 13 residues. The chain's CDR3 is CASSPTDAYEQYF. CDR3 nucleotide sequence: TGTGCCAGCAGCCCGACGGACGCCTACGAGCAGTACTTC.

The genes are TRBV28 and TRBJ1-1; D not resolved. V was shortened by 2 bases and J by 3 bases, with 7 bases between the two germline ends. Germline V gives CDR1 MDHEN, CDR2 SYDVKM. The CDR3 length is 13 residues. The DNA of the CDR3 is TGTGCCAGCAGTTTAAAAGGGTACACTGAAGCTTTCTTT. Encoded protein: CASSLKGYTEAFF.

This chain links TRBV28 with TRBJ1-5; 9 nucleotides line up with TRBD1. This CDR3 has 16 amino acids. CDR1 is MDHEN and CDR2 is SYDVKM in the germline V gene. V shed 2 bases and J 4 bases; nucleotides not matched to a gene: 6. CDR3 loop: CASSLPTGGGNQPQHF. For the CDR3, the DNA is TGTGCCAGCAGTTTACCAACAGGGGGCGGGAATCAGCCCCAGCATTTT.